The 16 T cell receptor beta chains in this list originate from one sample, sequenced in a study of blood T cell repertoires in COVID-19 (TCRdb year 2020). Preparation of the library involved the immunoSEQ multiplex PCR assay. Here the immuneACCESS table is served through TCRdb, limited to in-frame sequences with V and J called. Missing clones are a known gap in these copies; in checked studies unresolved V genes cover under half, and the rest lacks a known reason. Across this sample there are approximately 190,000 clones, with 88% seen only once. Together, the top ten hold approximately 6% of the sample. Source material: peripheral blood. These receptors were collected from a man aged 40-49 years with active or convalescent COVID-19.

The genes are TRBV27 and TRBJ1-6, with a possible D match to TRBD1 (5 bases). The germline V and J ends were trimmed by 3 bases and 7 bases, with 13 bases remaining between them. This CDR3 spans 15 amino acids. Germline CDR1 MNHEY, CDR2 SMNVEV (reference sequence). CDR3 in amino acids: CASSFFAGLNSPLHF. CDR3 nucleotides: TGTGCCAGCAGTTTTTTCGCAGGGTTGAATTCACCCCTCCACTTT.

V and J are TRBV7-2 and TRBJ2-3; TRBD2 might be the D (6 bases). Germline assignment: CDR1 SGHTA and CDR2 FQGNSA. The CDR3 is 14 residues long. V was pared by 5 bases and J by 6 bases, with 15 bases between. CDR3 in DNA: TGTGCCAGCAGCCGGGCGGGGCGAAGGGATACGCAGTATTTT. It codes for CASSRAGRRDTQYF.

The chain is built from TRBV19 and TRBJ2-5, with 13 positions matching TRBD2. This CDR3 has 17 amino acids. The V segment lost 4 bases and the J segment 5 bases; nucleotides outside the gene matches: 10. CDR1 and CDR2 (germline): LNHDA, SQIVND (reference sequence). The CDR3 nucleotides read TGTGCCAGTAGTACCGGACTAGCGGGAGAGATTGGGGAGACCCAGTACTTC. It yields the protein CASSTGLAGEIGETQYF.

The V and J genes are TRBV5-6 and TRBJ1-4; 9 bases agree with TRBD1. CDR1 is SGHDT, CDR2 YYEEEE, per germline. J was trimmed by 3 bases and V by 2 bases; bases with no gene match: 11. This CDR3 has 18 residues. Here the CDR3 reads CASSLRRTGGSANEKLFF. The CDR3 DNA reads as TGTGCCAGCAGCTTAAGGCGTACAGGGGGCTCAGCTAATGAAAAACTGTTTTTT.

This clone has a single count. The V gene is TRBV7-2, the J gene TRBJ2-1, with D tentatively TRBD2 (7 bases). There are 17 residues in the CDR3. CDR1 and CDR2 (germline): SGHTA, FQGNSA. V was cut by 2 bases and J by 10 bases, with 24 bases left in between. This CDR3 is CASSLWGGGPGGGEQFF. DNA for the CDR3: TGTGCCAGCAGCTTATGGGGCGGGGGCCCCGGGGGAGGCGAGCAGTTCTTC.

V is TRBV28 and J is TRBJ1-6, with unresolved D. V was pared by 5 bases and J by 7 bases, with 21 bases between. The CDR3 covers 17 residues. The germline V gene encodes CDR1 MDHEN and CDR2 SYDVKM. CDR3 nucleotide sequence: TGTGCCAGCAGTCTTGGGTTAGACCGAGACTACAATTCACCCCTCCACTTT. Its protein product is CASSLGLDRDYNSPLHF.

The chain carries TRBV5-4 and TRBJ1-1, with 10 nucleotides matching TRBD1. CDR1 is SGHNT, CDR2 YYREEE, per germline (reference sequence). V was clipped by 3 bases and J by 6 bases; unmatched bases: 14. The length of the CDR3 is 17 residues. The CDR3 region is CASSSGGDRGISPEAFF. The DNA of the CDR3 is TGTGCCAGCAGCTCCGGGGGGGACAGGGGAATTAGTCCTGAAGCTTTCTTT.

This clone occurred once. CDR3 sequence reads: CASSQRGRGDEQYF. Written as DNA, the CDR3 is TGTGCCAGCAGCCAAAGGGGGCGGGGAGACGAGCAGTACTTC. V and J are TRBV3-1 (or the pseudogene TRBV3-2) and TRBJ2-7; the D gene is possibly TRBD1 (7 bases). Germline V gives CDR1 LGHDT, CDR2 YNNKEL (reference sequence). The ends were cut back, 2 bases at V and 5 bases at J, with 13 bases in the middle. CDR3 size: 14 residues.

The genes are TRBV19 and TRBJ1-6; D is perhaps TRBD1 (6 bases). CDR1 and CDR2 from the germline V gene are LNHDA and SQIVND (reference sequence). Trimming removed 7 bases at V and 2 bases at J, with 12 bases between. The length of the CDR3 is 15 residues. The DNA for the CDR3 is TGTGCCAGTACCGTCAGACAGGCCTATAATTCACCCCTCCACTTT. It translates to CASTVRQAYNSPLHF.

The chain is built from TRBV11-3 and TRBJ2-1; 8 bases match TRBD2. Trimming took 5 bases from V and 7 from J; bases not matched to a gene: 7. This CDR3 spans 14 amino acids. CDR1 and CDR2 from the germline V gene are SGHNT and YENEEA. CDR3 loop: CASSHGGTRNEQFF. The DNA of the CDR3 is TGTGCCAGCAGCCACGGGGGGACTAGGAATGAGCAGTTCTTC.

The chain has TRBV11-2 and TRBJ2-7; 7 nucleotides line up with TRBD1. Germline lookup yields CDR1 SGHAT and CDR2 FQNNGV. This CDR3 is 14 amino acids long. V dropped 7 bases and J dropped 0; count of bases not matched to a gene: 6. For the CDR3, the DNA is TGTGCCAGCACCGGGACAGAGAGCTCCTACGAGCAGTACTTC. This translates into CASTGTESSYEQYF.

This clone has a single count. DNA for the CDR3: TGTGCCAGCAGCCAAAGGAGCGGGACCCCTAGCACAGATACGCAGTATTTT. Its protein is CASSQRSGTPSTDTQYF. The chain links TRBV4-2 to TRBJ2-3; 7 bases line up with TRBD2. Germline CDR1 is LGHNA and CDR2 is YNFKEQ. The CDR3 totals 17 residues. With 2 bases clipped from V and 0 bases from J, the junction kept 8 bases outside the gene matches.

This sequence joins TRBV19 and TRBJ1-4, with TRBD1 identical over 8 bases. Losses at the gene ends were 6 bases for V and 4 bases for J; bases not matched to a gene: 10. The V gene's germline CDR1 is LNHDA and CDR2 SQIVND (reference sequence). The CDR3 sequence is 16 residues long. The CDR3 region is CASSPSRQGSNEKLFF. CDR3 DNA sequence: TGTGCCAGTAGCCCCTCCAGACAGGGGAGTAATGAAAAACTGTTTTTT.

This rearrangement joins TRBV9 to TRBJ2-1; the D is unclear. V lost 4 bases, J lost 7 bases, and 21 bases lay in between. In germline, CDR1 is SGDLS, CDR2 YYNGEE. The CDR3 runs 16 residues. CDR3 amino acids: CASSYGSSSLSNEQFF. DNA for the CDR3: TGTGCCAGCAGCTACGGGTCCTCGAGTTTATCAAATGAGCAGTTCTTC.

This chain connects TRBV10-3 to TRBJ2-3, with TRBD2 matching over 8 bases. The CDR3 has 15 amino acids. The trim removed 8 bases at V and 0 bases at J, leaving 7 bases unmatched. Germline values: CDR1 ENHRY, CDR2 SYGVKD. The CDR3 region has the DNA TGTGCCATCGGAATAGCTAGCGGGAGCACAGATACGCAGTATTTT. It codes for CAIGIASGSTDTQYF.

A few counts support this clone. This chain links TRBV7-2 with TRBJ2-7; D is unresolved. The CDR3 consists of 16 residues. In germline, CDR1 is SGHTA, CDR2 FQGNSA. Between the trimmed V and J ends, which lost 1 base and 5 bases, there was a span of 18 bases. The CDR3 sequence is CASSLGWQGARNEQYF. The CDR3 DNA follows: TGTGCCAGCAGCTTAGGTTGGCAAGGAGCTCGGAACGAGCAGTACTTC.